The 26 T cell receptor beta chains reported below all come from one sample, sequenced in a study of cytomegalovirus exposure and HLA in healthy donors. It was with 60 Vbeta and 13 Jbeta primers that the PCR ran. Assay: immunoSEQ multiplex PCR; the TCRdb copy retains only in-frame clones and omits some. This sample yields about 150,000 clones, of which over 60% are seen a single time; 1.6% belongs to the top ten. What was sequenced was PBMCs. Source of these receptors: a woman aged 18-35 years in good health and CMV-seronegative.

In DNA form, the CDR3 reads TGTGCCAGCACGCGGGTATCCTACGAGCAGTACGTC. Amino acid sequence: CASTRVSYEQYV. This rearrangement joins TRBV2 to TRBJ2-7; a possible D gene is TRBD2 (5 bases). CDR1 is SNHLY and CDR2 is FYNNEI in the germline V gene. V lost 7 bases and J 1 base, leaving 8 bases between the germline ends. CDR3 length: 12 residues.

The rearrangement joins TRBV4-1 to TRBJ2-1; D may be TRBD1 (6 bases). CDR1 and CDR2 from the germline V gene are MGHRA and YSYEKL. V was pared by 3 bases and J by 7 bases, with 19 bases between. CDR3 length equals 16 residues. Here the CDR3 reads CASSHRGGLGRNEQFF. In DNA, the CDR3 is TGCGCCAGCAGCCACCGTGGGGGCCTGGGAAGGAATGAGCAGTTCTTC.

V and J are TRBV7-2 and TRBJ2-1, with 9 bases aligning to TRBD2. Germline V gives CDR1 SGHTA, CDR2 FQGNSA. This CDR3 has 16 amino acids. V shed 1 base and J 7 bases; nucleotides not matched to a gene: 8. In DNA form, the CDR3 reads TGTGCCAGCAGCTTAGGGAGCGGGAGGCAGCAAAATGAGCAGTTCTTC. Residues: CASSLGSGRQQNEQFF.

This chain links TRBV7-9 with TRBJ2-3, with 8 bases aligning to TRBD2. V lost 3 bases, J lost 10 bases, and 0 bases stayed unmatched. The CDR3 loop spans 11 amino acids. Looked up from germline, CDR1 is SEHNR and CDR2 is FQNEAQ (reference sequence). The CDR3 sequence: CASSFGGAQYF. CDR3 nucleotides: TGTGCCAGCAGCTTCGGGGGGGCGCAGTATTTT.

The chain links TRBV10-3 to TRBJ2-7, with a tentative D call TRBD1 (6 bases). V was trimmed by 5 bases and J by 3 bases, leaving 11 bases between them. Germline CDR1 is ENHRY and CDR2 is SYGVKD. This CDR3 is 13 amino acids long. The chain's CDR3 is CAISRRTDYEQYF. CDR3 sequence (DNA): TGTGCCATCAGTAGACGGACAGACTACGAGCAGTACTTC.

The gene calls are TRBV4-3 and TRBJ1-5, with a possible D match to TRBD1 (5 bases). Looked up from germline, CDR1 is LGHNA and CDR2 is YSLEER. This CDR3 is 16 amino acids long. Trimming took 0 bases from V and 0 from J, leaving 9 bases between them. The CDR3 nucleotides are TGCGCCAGCAGCCAAGACCCAGGGAATAGCAATCAGCCCCAGCATTTT. It specifies CASSQDPGNSNQPQHF.

The chain is built from TRBV11-2 and TRBJ2-1; no definite D call. The CDR3 extends over 14 amino acids. CDR1 SGHAT and CDR2 FQNNGV come from the germline V gene. CDR3 in amino acids: CATPWVRIYNEQFF. For the CDR3, the DNA is TGTGCGACTCCCTGGGTCAGAATATACAATGAGCAGTTCTTC.

This rearrangement joins TRBV7-9 to TRBJ1-5, with D perhaps TRBD1 (6 bases). This CDR3 is built from 16 residues. V dropped 7 bases and J dropped 4 bases, with 20 bases sitting between them. Looked up from germline, CDR1 is SEHNR and CDR2 is FQNEAQ (reference sequence). CDR3 sequence: CASTVGGGAENQPQHF. CDR3 DNA sequence: TGTGCCAGCACCGTGGGGGGGGGCGCGGAAAATCAGCCCCAGCATTTT.

The chain joins TRBV5-3 to TRBJ2-7; TRBD1 matches 7 bases. TRBV5-3 is known as an ORF, though its function is uncertain. The trim removed 4 bases at V and 3 bases at J, leaving 13 bases unmatched. The CDR3 contains 16 residues. CDR3 sequence (DNA): TGTGCCAGAAGCCCGTACAGGGGCCGTTACTTCTACGAGCAGTACGTC. It translates to CARSPYRGRYFYEQYV.

The chain recombines TRBV30 with TRBJ1-5, with D possibly being TRBD1 (6 bases). Germline assignment: CDR1 GTSNPN and CDR2 SVGIG (reference sequence). The CDR3 sequence is 15 residues long. V lost 0 bases to trimming and J lost 6 bases, with 15 bases between them. This chain's CDR3 is CAWSVGGGASQPQHF. The CDR3 nucleotides are TGTGCCTGGAGTGTAGGAGGGGGGGCCTCTCAGCCCCAGCATTTT.

This clone has a handful of counts. Within the sample, other DNA sequences also encode this same CDR3. The chain couples TRBV19 to TRBJ1-5; tentatively, D is TRBD1 (6 bases). This CDR3 has 13 amino acids. Trimming took off 5 bases at V and 4 bases at J, with 9 bases between the two ends. Germline CDR1 LNHDA, CDR2 SQIVND (reference sequence). The CDR3 here is CASSAQGNQPQHF. The CDR3 DNA sequence: TGTGCCAGTAGTGCACAGGGAAATCAGCCCCAGCATTTT.

The CDR3 bases are TGTGCCAGCAGTAAAGCGGGGCAACACACAGATACGCAGTATTTT. Protein sequence: CASSKAGQHTDTQYF. This chain joins TRBV28 and TRBJ2-3; TRBD2 matches 7 bases. The CDR3 loop spans 15 amino acids. The germline CDR1 and CDR2 sequences are MDHEN and SYDVKM. J lost 2 bases, V lost 5 bases, and 7 bases had no gene match. The full variable domain, completed using reference TRBV28 and TRBJ2-3, is DVKVTQSSRYLVKRTGEKVFLECVQDMDHENMFWYRQDPGLGLRLIYFSYDVKMKEKGDIPEGYSVSREKKERFSLILESASTNQTSMYLCASSKAGQHTDTQYFGPGTRLTVL.

V is TRBV4-3 and J is TRBJ2-1, with 9 bases identical to TRBD2. Germline V gene sequence: CDR1 LGHNA, CDR2 YSLEER. The CDR3 has 17 residues. V shed 4 bases, J shed 4 bases, and the junction held 11 bases outside the gene matches. This chain's CDR3 is CASSRQVAGAGYNEQFF. The CDR3 DNA reads TGCGCCAGCAGCCGACAAGTAGCGGGAGCTGGATACAATGAGCAGTTCTTC.

The CDR3 reads CASSWTENYGYTF. DNA of the CDR3: TGTGCCAGCAGCTGGACAGAGAACTATGGCTACACCTTC. The V call is TRBV7-9, the J call TRBJ1-2, with D maybe TRBD1 (6 bases). CDR1 and CDR2 (germline): SEHNR, FQNEAQ (reference sequence). The V end was cut by 4 bases, the J end by 2 bases, with 8 bases between. The length of the CDR3 is 13 residues. Drawing the rest from reference TRBV7-9 and TRBJ1-2, the complete variable domain is DTGVSQNPRHKITKRGQNVTFRCDPISEHNRLYWYRQTLGQGPEFLTYFQNEAQLEKSRLLSDRFSAERPKGSFSTLEIQRTEQGDSAMYLCASSWTENYGYTFGSGTRLTVV.

This chain links TRBV28 with TRBJ2-5; 8 bases are shared with TRBD1. Germline trimming cut 4 bases from V and 1 base from J; bases unmatched to any gene: 8. Germline values: CDR1 MDHEN, CDR2 SYDVKM. The CDR3 contains 16 residues. CDR3 DNA: TGTGCCAGCAGTTCCTACGGACAGGGAAGCCAAGAGACCCAGTACTTC. Translation gives CASSSYGQGSQETQYF.

This chain uses TRBV5-6 with TRBJ1-6; the match to TRBD1 covers 11 bases. From germline, CDR1 is SGHDT and CDR2 YYEEEE. The V segment lost 4 bases and the J segment 8 bases; nucleotides outside the gene matches: 8. The CDR3 is 16 residues long. This CDR3 reads CASSPGQGASYSPLHF. The CDR3 DNA reads as TGTGCCAGCAGCCCAGGACAGGGGGCGAGTTATTCACCCCTCCACTTT.

The gene calls are TRBV5-5 and TRBJ2-7; 12 bases are a match to TRBD2. Germline assignment: CDR1 SGHKS and CDR2 YYEKEE (reference sequence). Trimming at V came to 0 bases and at J to 2 bases, leaving 0 bases not matched to a gene. The CDR3 is 15 amino acids. The CDR3 nucleotides read TGTGCCAGCAGCTTGGGACTAGCGGGGGCCTACGAGCAGTACGTC. Translation: CASSLGLAGAYEQYV.

The chain links TRBV30 to TRBJ2-7; D gene unclear. This CDR3 region has 14 residues. Germline V gene sequence: CDR1 GTSNPN, CDR2 SVGIG (reference sequence). Trimming took off 2 bases at V and 3 bases at J, with 14 bases between the two ends. The CDR3 protein is CAWSINRGNYEQYV. Written as DNA, the CDR3 is TGTGCCTGGAGTATTAATCGAGGCAACTACGAGCAGTACGTC.

The chain couples TRBV19 to TRBJ2-7; possible D gene TRBD1, 5 bases. This CDR3 has 13 residues. V was trimmed by 6 bases and J by 4 bases, leaving 13 bases between them. Germline assignment: CDR1 LNHDA and CDR2 SQIVND (reference sequence). The CDR3 sequence is CASSSLDRYEQYF. The CDR3 DNA reads as TGTGCCAGTAGCAGCCTCGACAGATACGAGCAGTACTTC.

The chain carries TRBV5-4 and TRBJ1-6; 8 positions agree with TRBD1. The germline V gene has CDR1 SGHNT and CDR2 YYREEE (reference sequence). Germline trimming cut 2 bases from V and 5 bases from J; bases unmatched to any gene: 3. This CDR3 comprises 15 residues. The CDR3 region has the DNA TGTGCCAGCAGCTTTGGGGACAGGAATAATTCACCCCTCCACTTT. Translation: CASSFGDRNNSPLHF.

The gene calls are TRBV4-3 and TRBJ1-2, with D uncertain. The CDR3 is 12 amino acids. CDR1 is LGHNA, CDR2 YSLEER, per germline. Trimming stripped 3 bases from V and 4 bases from J, with 6 bases between. This CDR3 reads CASSQTGYGYTF. The CDR3 DNA sequence: TGCGCCAGCAGCCAGACGGGCTATGGCTACACCTTC.

This chain joins TRBV2 and TRBJ1-5; D perhaps matches TRBD1 (6 bases). Germline V gives CDR1 SNHLY, CDR2 FYNNEI. This CDR3 comprises 16 residues. V was pared by 3 bases and J by 3 bases, with 15 bases between. DNA for the CDR3: TGTGCCAGCAGTGAGGGAAGGACAGTCTTCAATCAGCCCCAGCATTTT. Its protein product is CASSEGRTVFNQPQHF.

This clone appeared once. J is TRBJ2-5 and V is TRBV5-1; 10 nucleotides align to TRBD1. The V segment lost 4 bases and the J segment 5 bases; nucleotides outside the gene matches: 5. The CDR3 runs to 14 residues. Per germline, CDR1 SGHRS and CDR2 YFSETQ. CDR3 nucleotide sequence: TGCGCCAGCAGCGTCGGGACAGGGGAGGAGACCCAGTACTTC. Protein: CASSVGTGEETQYF.

The rearrangement links TRBV5-1 to TRBJ1-1; D uncertain. Trimming pared 0 bases from V and 2 bases from J, leaving 8 bases between. Germline lookup yields CDR1 SGHRS and CDR2 YFSETQ. The CDR3 spans 14 residues. CDR3 loop: CASSLGVRNTEAFF. In nucleotides, the CDR3 is TGCGCCAGCAGCTTGGGTGTCAGAAACACTGAAGCTTTCTTT.

The rearrangement links TRBV7-3 to TRBJ2-1, with 9 bases fitting TRBD2. CDR1 is SGHTA, CDR2 FQGTGA, per germline. The length of the CDR3 is 16 residues. The V segment lost 2 bases and the J segment 5 bases; nucleotides outside the gene matches: 7. The CDR3 DNA follows: TGTGCCAGCAGCTTATTCGCTAGCGGGAACAACAATGAGCAGTTCTTC. This gives the protein CASSLFASGNNNEQFF.

In this sample, this clone turned up a few times. V usage is TRBV25-1 and J usage is TRBJ2-7, with D maybe TRBD1 (6 bases). Germline CDR1 is MGHDK and CDR2 is SYGVNS. Deletions cut 7 bases from V and 4 bases from J, with 11 bases between. The CDR3 totals 12 residues. CDR3 DNA sequence: TGTGCCAGCACCCTGACAGGATACGAGCAGTACGTC. This sequence encodes CASTLTGYEQYV.